This paragraph covers one T cell receptor beta chain sequence. This sample is drawn from a study of blood T cell repertoires in COVID-19. About the study: Sites across the United States, Italy and Spain contributed samples from acute and convalescent COVID-19. From T cells, B-cell-depleted T cells, or PBMCs came the material, which was cDNA or gDNA.

Original analysis: Amplification of reference gene primers provided the estimated nucleated cell counts. The assay was immunoSEQ multiplex PCR, and TCRdb's table has in-frame clones only and misses some. V, J and clone size reflect that table, while D and trimming were determined from the DNA. Counted here are around 100,000 clones, roughly four fifths occurring once; the ten biggest clones make up around 6.6%. This CDR3 comprises 14 residues. J lost 4 bases, V lost 5 bases, and 6 bases had no gene match. Germline CDR1 is SEHNR and CDR2 is FQNEAQ (reference sequence). The V call is TRBV7-9, the J call TRBJ1-2; 8 bases align to TRBD1. Sequencing was carried out using peripheral blood. The sequence came from a man aged 55-75 years with acute or convalescent COVID-19. The CDR3 DNA reads TGTGCCAGCAGCGGATCAGGGGGCCTCTATGGCTACACCTTC. Amino acid sequence: CASSGSGGLYGYTF.